This T cell receptor beta chain was retrieved from a study of blood T cell repertoires in COVID-19. Turning to the study itself: Whether acute or convalescent, the COVID-19 samples came from the United States, Italy and Spain. From T cells, B-cell-depleted T cells, or PBMCs came the material, which was cDNA or gDNA.

Source study methods: Amplification of reference gene primers provided the estimated nucleated cell counts. TCRdb's copy holds only in-frame clones and misses some; the assay was immunoSEQ multiplex PCR. V, J and clone size are those of that table, while D and trimming were read from the DNA. The sample has roughly 280,000 clones, around nine tenths seen once; the top ten hold roughly 5%. Trimming removed 5 bases from V and 7 bases from J, with 8 bases in between. The CDR3 is 11 amino acids. CDR1 and CDR2 (germline): SGHAT, FQNNGV. This receptor was identified in a woman aged 55-69 years with COVID-19, enrolled during active disease. The chain employs TRBV11-2 and TRBJ2-5, with a tentative D call TRBD2 (5 bases). Sequenced: peripheral blood. CDR3 nucleotide sequence: TGTGCCAGCAGCAATGGAGGGACCCAGTACTTC. This gives the protein CASSNGGTQYF.